This passage covers 27 T cell receptor beta chains from one sample sequenced in a study of T-cell memory formation after mild COVID-19 (dated by TCRdb to 2020 to 2022). Library generation was performed with 5' RACE. TCRdb lists the instrument as Illumina NovaSeq 6000. The public sequencing data were trimmed at Q25 with fastp and processed into clonotypes with MiXCR by TCRdb, which kept only in-frame beta chains. Duplicate CDR3 protein sequences are folded into a single record with the most common DNA and genes. The table for this sample lists about 55,000 distinct CDR3 sequences; 9.5% of them were counted only once. The ten largest account for 0.9% to 1.5% of the sample. The source material was PBMCs or a T cell subset sorted from them (not recorded which). The receptors shown here come from a man aged 18 to 29 who had mild COVID-19 (a few samples of this study predate the infection). The sample titles of this study are shuffled in the database, so cell type and time point are left out; the donor was told from shared clones.

There are a few counts of this clonotype. The CDR3 spells CASSHRDRVPESPLHF. The CDR3 nucleotides are TGTGCCAGCAGCCACCGGGACAGGGTACCTGAGTCACCCCTCCACTTT. The rearrangement uses TRBV3-1 and TRBJ1-6; 9 bases map to TRBD1. CDR1 and CDR2 (germline): LGHDT, YNNKEL (reference sequence). V lost 3 bases and J lost 10; bases outside the gene matches: 10. This CDR3 is built from 16 residues.

This chain connects TRBV20-1 to TRBJ2-1; possibly TRBD2 for D (6 bases). The CDR3 is made up of 12 amino acids. Trimming stripped 5 bases from V and 9 bases from J, with 14 bases between. Germline V gene data show CDR1 as DFQATT and CDR2 as SNEGSKA (reference sequence). The CDR3 DNA reads as TGCAGTGCTGGGGGTGGGGGGAGTGAGCAGTTCTTC. This translates into CSAGGGGSEQFF.

This chain joins TRBV15 and TRBJ1-1; no reliable D call. CDR3 length: 15 residues. Germline assignment: CDR1 LNHNV and CDR2 YYDKDF (reference sequence). V lost 2 bases and J lost 5, with 15 bases in between. CDR3 DNA sequence: TGTGCCACCAGCAGAAAGACGGACCCAGGTACTGAAGCTTTCTTT. It translates to CATSRKTDPGTEAFF.

The genes are TRBV27 and TRBJ2-1, with TRBD1 as a possible D gene (5 bases). Germline V gene lookup returns CDR1 MNHEY and CDR2 SMNVEV (reference sequence). Trimming pared 7 bases from V and 2 bases from J, leaving 18 bases between. CDR3 size: 16 residues. The CDR3 loop reads CASTLDILSPYNEQFF. The CDR3 DNA follows: TGTGCCAGCACCCTGGACATCCTCTCTCCCTACAATGAGCAGTTCTTC.

This clonotype was found many times. The V and J genes are TRBV5-1 and TRBJ2-1; a weak D match, TRBD1 (6 bases). Trimming shortened V by 1 base and J by 7 bases, and 12 bases separated the two germline ends. This CDR3 region has 14 residues. Per the germline V gene, CDR1 is SGHRS and CDR2 is YFSETQ. CDR3 sequence reads: CASSLSQGSNEQFF. Written as DNA, the CDR3 is TGCGCCAGCAGCTTGTCACAGGGCTCTAATGAGCAGTTCTTC.

In this sample, this clonotype turned up a few times. This chain links TRBV28 with TRBJ2-7; 10 bases agree with TRBD2. The germline V gene encodes CDR1 MDHEN and CDR2 SYDVKM. The V segment lost 6 bases and the J segment 0 bases; nucleotides outside the gene matches: 5. The CDR3 sequence is 15 residues long. The CDR3 DNA reads as TGTGCCAGCAGGAGGACTAGCGGAGGCTCCTACGAGCAGTACGTC. This gives the protein CASRRTSGGSYEQYV.

This clonotype was seen more than once but under ten times. The rearrangement joins TRBV20-1 to TRBJ1-5, with D perhaps TRBD1 (6 bases). The CDR3 has 13 amino acids. Germline lookup yields CDR1 DFQATT and CDR2 SNEGSKA (reference sequence). V was trimmed by 6 bases and J by 3 bases, leaving 12 bases between them. CDR3 in amino acids: CSALRGVNQPQHF. Written as DNA, the CDR3 is TGCAGTGCCCTCAGGGGTGTCAATCAGCCCCAGCATTTT.

The chain is built from TRBV7-2 and TRBJ2-3; possibly TRBD1 for D (6 bases). The V and J ends lost 2 bases and 2 bases respectively, with 14 bases between them. Germline V gives CDR1 SGHTA, CDR2 FQGNSA. CDR3 size: 16 residues. In nucleotides, the CDR3 is TGTGCCAGCAGCTTATCGTCCCGGACAGCCACAGATACGCAGTATTTT. It codes for CASSLSSRTATDTQYF.

The chain is built from TRBV10-3 and TRBJ1-5; tentative D call: TRBD1 (5 bases). The CDR3 runs 13 residues. V dropped 7 bases and J dropped 4 bases, with 11 bases sitting between them. Germline V gene lookup returns CDR1 ENHRY and CDR2 SYGVKD. In DNA form, the CDR3 reads TGTGCCATCACCTCCGACAGAAATCAGCCCCAGCATTTT. Its protein is CAITSDRNQPQHF.

This clonotype was detected many times. The chain recombines TRBV7-2 with TRBJ2-3; 8 positions agree with TRBD2. The CDR3 is 14 residues long. The junction had 5 bases not matched to a gene; V was cut back by 5 bases and J by 4 bases. Germline CDR1 is SGHTA and CDR2 is FQGNSA. CDR3 sequence (DNA): TGTGCCAGCAGCCCGGGGGGGACTGCAGATACGCAGTATTTT. This gives the protein CASSPGGTADTQYF.

Turning to this clonotype: A much more abundant neighbour one base away suggests this may be a read error. The chain combines TRBV7-2 with TRBJ2-5; D is unresolved. The CDR3 has 14 amino acids. The germline gives CDR1 SGHTA, CDR2 FQGNSA. In DNA, the CDR3 is TGTGCCAGTCACCTAGGCAACCCAAAAGAGACCCCGTACTTC. Amino acids: CASHLGNPKETPYF.

This clonotype was observed a few times. This chain joins TRBV6-5 and TRBJ2-7; TRBD1 matches at 9 bases. CDR1 MNHEY and CDR2 SVGAGI come from the germline V gene. The CDR3 loop spans 14 amino acids. V shed 7 bases and J 3 bases; nucleotides not matched to a gene: 7. The CDR3 coding sequence is TGTGCCAGCATCAAAACAGGGGGCAACTACGAGCAGTACTTC. Translating it yields CASIKTGGNYEQYF.

V is TRBV4-3 and J is TRBJ2-5; 15 nucleotides agree with TRBD2. The V gene's germline CDR1 is LGHNA and CDR2 YSLEER. CDR3 size: 18 residues. Trimming removed 3 bases from V and 7 bases from J; junction bases left unmatched: 12. CDR3 residues: CASSQETGLAGGMWTQYF. Here the CDR3 DNA reads TGCGCCAGCAGCCAGGAAACTGGACTAGCGGGGGGGATGTGGACCCAGTACTTC.

This clonotype showed up just a few times. This sequence joins TRBV9 and TRBJ2-7; D unresolved. Germline-derived CDR1 and CDR2 are SGDLS and YYNGEE. The CDR3 is made up of 14 amino acids. V gave up 0 bases and J gave up 3 bases, with 10 bases separating them. Here the CDR3 reads CASSVAGQYYEQYF. In nucleotides, the CDR3 is TGTGCCAGCAGCGTAGCTGGCCAGTACTACGAGCAGTACTTC.

The V call is TRBV7-2, the J call TRBJ2-5; D is unresolved. Germline CDR1 is SGHTA and CDR2 is FQGNSA. The CDR3 length is 13 residues. V was clipped by 0 bases and J by 4 bases, with 6 bases between them. The CDR3 here is CASSLAKRETQYF. CDR3 coding DNA: TGTGCCAGCAGCTTAGCCAAACGAGAGACCCAGTACTTC.

This clonotype was picked up a small number of times. The chain combines TRBV20-1 with TRBJ2-5; TRBD1 or TRBD2 may be the D gene (5 bases each). The V end was cut by 1 base, the J end by 2 bases, with 14 bases between. CDR1 DFQATT and CDR2 SNEGSKA come from the germline V gene (reference sequence). The CDR3 is 15 amino acids. The CDR3 coding sequence is TGCAGTGCTAGAGCCCCGGGACGCACACAAGAGACCCAGTACTTC. It yields the protein CSARAPGRTQETQYF.

This clonotype was counted a few times. This sequence joins TRBV12-3 or TRBV12-4 and TRBJ1-1; maybe TRBD1 (5 bases). The CDR3 runs 12 residues. Between the trimmed V and J ends, which lost 3 bases and 11 bases, there was a span of 13 bases. The CDR3: CASSFLTAQAFF. The CDR3 nucleotides read TGTGCCAGCAGTTTTCTGACAGCCCAGGCTTTCTTT.

The chain couples TRBV12-3 or TRBV12-4 to TRBJ1-6; 8 nucleotides line up with TRBD1. The CDR3 sequence is 14 residues long. V shed 6 bases, J shed 10 bases, and the junction held 8 bases outside the gene matches. The CDR3 nucleotides are TGTGCCAGCAGCAGACAGGGGTTCAACTCACCCCTCCACTTT. Its translation is CASSRQGFNSPLHF.

This clonotype was seen a few times. The chain carries TRBV12-3 or TRBV12-4 and TRBJ2-3; D ambiguous. This CDR3 contains 11 residues. V lost 7 bases and J 1 base, leaving 3 bases between the germline ends. CDR3 amino acids: CASTRTDTQYF. CDR3 bases: TGTGCCAGCACCCGCACAGATACGCAGTATTTT.

This rearrangement joins TRBV6-1 to TRBJ1-4, with TRBD1 matching 7 bases. This CDR3 spans 13 amino acids. The V and J ends lost 6 bases and 7 bases, in that order; junction bases with no gene match: 5. In germline, CDR1 is MNHNS, CDR2 SASEGT. The CDR3 DNA reads TGTGCCAGCAGCCGGACAGGTGGTGAAAAACTGTTTTTT. Translated: CASSRTGGEKLFF.

The chain recombines TRBV12-5 with TRBJ1-5; no reliable D call. Germline V gene sequence: CDR1 LGHNT, CDR2 FRNRAP. The CDR3 extends over 14 amino acids. V lost 2 bases and J 6 bases, leaving 11 bases between the germline ends. This chain's CDR3 is CASGLPGRGQPQHF. The DNA for the CDR3 is TGTGCTAGTGGTTTGCCGGGCAGAGGTCAGCCCCAGCATTTT.

In DNA form, the CDR3 reads TGCAGCTTGCATACAGGGACTAGCGGGGCGAATTACAATGAGCAGTTCTTC. It is translated as CSLHTGTSGANYNEQFF. The chain has TRBV29-1 and TRBJ2-1; 13 nucleotides match TRBD2. CDR1 is SQVTM and CDR2 is ANQGSEA in the germline V gene. The CDR3 length is 17 residues. J was trimmed by 4 bases and V by 8 bases; bases with no gene match: 14.

The chain joins TRBV5-4 to TRBJ2-2; D is perhaps TRBD2 (7 bases). Trimming stripped 0 bases from V and 6 bases from J, with 9 bases between. The germline gives CDR1 SGHNT, CDR2 YYREEE (reference sequence). The CDR3 length is 14 residues. The CDR3 DNA reads as TGTGCCAGCAGCTTGGGAGGGGGGGCCGGGGAGCTGTTTTTT. As protein: CASSLGGGAGELFF. Full variable domain (rest looked up from reference TRBV5-4 and TRBJ2-2): ETGVTQSPTHLIKTRGQQVTLRCSSQSGHNTVSWYQQALGQGPQFIFQYYREEENGRGNFPPRFSGLQFPNYSSELNVNALELDDSALYLCASSLGGGAGELFFGEGSRLTVL.

The rearrangement joins TRBV7-3 to TRBJ2-3; D is perhaps TRBD2 (6 bases). CDR1 and CDR2 from the germline V gene are SGHTA and FQGTGA. Trimming pared 0 bases from V and 2 bases from J, leaving 12 bases between. The CDR3 is made up of 16 amino acids. The CDR3 here is CASSLTRLGDTDTQYF. The DNA of the CDR3 is TGTGCCAGCAGCTTAACCCGACTAGGCGACACAGATACGCAGTATTTT.

The chain is built from TRBV7-2 and TRBJ2-4, with D maybe TRBD1 (6 bases). The CDR3 contains 15 residues. With 1 base removed from V and 3 bases from J, the gap between germline ends came to 10 bases. In germline, CDR1 is SGHTA, CDR2 FQGNSA. The DNA of the CDR3 is TGTGCCAGCAGCTTAGTGACAGGAGGCAAAAACATTCAGTACTTC. Protein: CASSLVTGGKNIQYF.

This chain uses TRBV5-4 with TRBJ2-1; 11 bases line up with TRBD2. The V gene end was trimmed by 2 bases and the J gene end by 5 bases; junction bases not matched to a gene: 3. This CDR3 spans 15 amino acids. Germline CDR1 reads SGHNT; CDR2 reads YYREEE (reference sequence). The CDR3 reads CASSFLAGGHNEQFF. The CDR3 nucleotides read TGTGCCAGCAGCTTTTTAGCGGGGGGGCACAATGAGCAGTTCTTC.

The table lists this clonotype with a few counts. The rearrangement uses TRBV7-6 and TRBJ1-2; D remains ambiguous. Germline CDR1 reads SGHVS; CDR2 reads FNYEAQ. Trimming stripped 2 bases from V and 7 bases from J, with 11 bases between. CDR3 length: 13 residues. The CDR3 reads CASSLYGEGGYTF. The CDR3 region has the DNA TGTGCCAGCAGCTTATACGGCGAGGGTGGCTACACCTTC.